Shown below are 22 T cell receptor beta chains from a single sample sequenced in a study of CD8 T cells in Susac syndrome (dated by TCRdb to the late 2010s). To prepare the library, the immunoSEQ multiplex PCR assay was applied. RNA was extracted using the RNeasy kit, and about 0.45 to 1 ug of the RNA was reverse transcribed with random hexamers. The public reads were run again by TCRdb, first through fastp at Q25 and then through MiXCR, and only productive beta chains were kept. Each CDR3 protein gets just one entry, which takes the most common genes and DNA from the rows behind it. The sample table holds about 140,000 distinct CDR3 sequences, of which approximately 95% were seen once. Around 0.15% of the sample goes to the ten largest clones. Sequences were obtained from CD4+ T cells from PBMCs. These receptors were obtained from a human donor with Susac syndrome.

The chain joins TRBV5-1 to TRBJ2-5; D not certain. Germline assignment: CDR1 SGHRS and CDR2 YFSETQ. V was clipped by 0 bases and J by 5 bases, with 11 bases between them. The CDR3 consists of 14 residues. This CDR3 reads CASSLGWWRETQYF. In DNA form, the CDR3 reads TGCGCCAGCAGCTTGGGGTGGTGGCGGGAGACCCAGTACTTC.

The chain combines TRBV12-3 or TRBV12-4 with TRBJ1-5, with D maybe TRBD1 (6 bases). There are 15 residues in the CDR3. V lost 5 bases and J lost 0, with 11 bases in between. CDR3 in amino acids: CASSTQGNSNQPQHF. CDR3 in DNA: TGTGCCAGCAGTACACAGGGAAATAGCAATCAGCCCCAGCATTTT.

The chain joins TRBV18 to TRBJ2-3, with D perhaps TRBD1 or TRBD2 (5 bases each). CDR1 and CDR2 (germline): KGHSH, LQKENI. This CDR3 spans 15 amino acids. The germline V and J ends were trimmed by 2 bases and 6 bases, with 15 bases remaining between them. The CDR3 DNA follows: TGTGCCAGCTCACCATTAGGGGACCCACTGGATACGCAGTATTTT. Translating it yields CASSPLGDPLDTQYF.

The chain employs TRBV28 and TRBJ2-2; TRBD1 might be the D (5 bases). The V end was cut by 5 bases, the J end by 1 base, with 11 bases between. The CDR3 totals 15 residues. The germline V gene encodes CDR1 MDHEN and CDR2 SYDVKM. In DNA form, the CDR3 reads TGTGCCAGCAGTCCCCTAGACAGGAACACCGGGGAGCTGTTTTTT. Translated: CASSPLDRNTGELFF.

The chain has TRBV29-1 and TRBJ1-1, with a possible D match to TRBD1 (5 bases). Germline values: CDR1 SQVTM, CDR2 ANQGSEA. Trimming left V 6 bases short and J 9 bases short, with 14 bases between. The CDR3 consists of 11 residues. DNA for the CDR3: TGCAGCGTGATGACAGTCCAACAAGCTTTCTTT. This codes for CSVMTVQQAFF.

This clonotype was picked up one time. The rearrangement uses TRBV10-2 and TRBJ2-7, with 7 bases aligning to TRBD1. The CDR3 is 15 residues long. CDR1 is WSHSY, CDR2 SAAADI, per germline. The trim removed 4 bases at V and 4 bases at J, leaving 10 bases unmatched. CDR3 in DNA: TGCGCCAGCAGTGGGAGAAACAGGGGATCTTACGAGCAGTACTTC. Encoded protein: CASSGRNRGSYEQYF.

This clonotype showed up just once. The chain uses TRBV30 and TRBJ2-1, with 11 positions matching TRBD2. V was pared by 6 bases and J by 7 bases, with 5 bases of the junction left unmatched. This CDR3 has 13 amino acids. CDR1 and CDR2 (germline): GTSNPN, SVGIG (reference sequence). The CDR3 loop reads CACLAGGPNEQFF. In DNA, the CDR3 is TGTGCCTGCCTAGCGGGGGGCCCGAATGAGCAGTTCTTC.

The genes are TRBV7-2 and TRBJ2-7; D may be TRBD2 (6 bases). Trimming took 5 bases from V and 1 from J, leaving 18 bases between them. From germline, CDR1 is SGHTA and CDR2 FQGNSA. The CDR3 runs 16 residues. The CDR3 here is CASSRSAGGRSYEQYF. The CDR3 coding sequence is TGTGCCAGCAGCCGATCTGCCGGGGGACGGTCCTACGAGCAGTACTTC.

The chain uses TRBV29-1 and TRBJ1-1; 8 nucleotides line up with TRBD1. V dropped 7 bases and J dropped 4; count of bases not matched to a gene: 5. CDR1 and CDR2 (germline): SQVTM, ANQGSEA. The CDR3 spans 12 residues. The CDR3 region has the DNA TGCAGCGGGTGGGACAGGACCACTGAAGCTTTCTTT. This translates into CSGWDRTTEAFF.

V is TRBV28 and J is TRBJ1-1; D gene ambiguous. The CDR3 runs to 13 residues. CDR1 and CDR2 from the germline V gene are MDHEN and SYDVKM. V dropped 8 bases and J dropped 0 bases, with 10 bases sitting between them. CDR3 nucleotides: TGTGCCAGCTGGCGCTCCATGAACACTGAAGCTTTCTTT. It specifies CASWRSMNTEAFF.

The chain is built from TRBV7-8 and TRBJ2-1; 8 nucleotides match TRBD2. V gave up 1 base and J gave up 4 bases; unmatched junction bases: 6. The CDR3 has 16 residues. CDR1 and CDR2 (germline): SGHVS, FQNEAQ. CDR3 amino acids: CASSLGGTRDYNEQFF. The CDR3 region has the DNA TGTGCCAGCAGCTTAGGCGGGACTAGGGATTACAATGAGCAGTTCTTC.

The chain couples TRBV20-1 to TRBJ2-7; TRBD2 agrees at 12 bases. The trim removed 0 bases at V and 4 bases at J, leaving 10 bases unmatched. This CDR3 has 17 amino acids. Germline CDR1 DFQATT, CDR2 SNEGSKA (reference sequence). CDR3 sequence reads: CSARDPSSGRGKYEQYF. The CDR3 DNA sequence: TGCAGTGCTAGAGATCCATCTAGCGGGAGGGGAAAATACGAGCAGTACTTC.

V is TRBV20-1 and J is TRBJ2-1; 11 bases align to TRBD2. The CDR3 has 14 residues. V shed 6 bases and J 7 bases; nucleotides not matched to a gene: 8. The germline V gene encodes CDR1 DFQATT and CDR2 SNEGSKA (reference sequence). For the CDR3, the DNA is TGCAGTGCCACCGGGACTAGCGGTTTTAATGAGCAGTTCTTC. Protein product: CSATGTSGFNEQFF.

This clonotype is a singleton in its sample. This sequence joins TRBV4-3 and TRBJ1-3; a weak D match, TRBD1 (6 bases). The CDR3 length is 15 residues. The germline CDR1 and CDR2 sequences are LGHNA and YSLEER. Trimming took 0 bases from V and 7 from J, leaving 13 bases between them. The CDR3 DNA follows: TGCGCCAGCAGCCAAGATCTTACAGGGTTTAACACCATATATTTT. Translation gives CASSQDLTGFNTIYF.

This chain joins TRBV6-6 and TRBJ2-5, with TRBD1 matching over 8 bases. Germline V gene sequence: CDR1 MNHNY, CDR2 SVGAGI (reference sequence). V was clipped by 7 bases and J by 4 bases; unmatched bases: 8. CDR3 length: 14 amino acids. For the CDR3, the DNA is TGTGCCAGCAACCACGGACAGGGTACAGAGACCCAGTACTTC. As protein: CASNHGQGTETQYF.

CDR3 protein: CASSQGSLGNQPQHF. CDR3 nucleotides: TGCGCCAGCAGCCAAGGTTCTCTCGGGAATCAGCCCCAGCATTTT. The chain recombines TRBV4-1 with TRBJ1-5; no clear D. The CDR3 has 15 residues. Germline CDR1 MGHRA, CDR2 YSYEKL. V shed 1 base and J shed 4 bases, with 11 bases lying between them.

The chain uses TRBV20-1 and TRBJ2-7, with D possibly matching TRBD1 (6 bases). The CDR3 is made up of 15 amino acids. Trimming shortened V by 1 base and J by 0 bases, and 13 bases separated the two germline ends. The germline CDR1 and CDR2 sequences are DFQATT and SNEGSKA (reference sequence). Here the CDR3 DNA reads TGCAGTGCTAGAGGCACAACAGGGTTCTCCTACGAGCAGTACTTC. Its translation: CSARGTTGFSYEQYF.

The chain carries TRBV20-1 and TRBJ1-1; tentatively, D is TRBD1 (6 bases). Trimming stripped 5 bases from V and 1 base from J, with 23 bases between. Germline CDR1 and CDR2: DFQATT and SNEGSKA (reference sequence). The CDR3 spans 17 residues. The CDR3 protein is CSAPRPRRGGKNTEAFF. CDR3 DNA sequence: TGCAGTGCTCCCCGGCCGAGGAGGGGGGGTAAGAACACTGAAGCTTTCTTT.

The chain couples TRBV5-1 to TRBJ1-2; D possibly corresponds to TRBD1 (6 bases). The ends were cut back, 7 bases at V and 3 bases at J, with 19 bases in the middle. CDR1 is SGHRS and CDR2 is YFSETQ in the germline V gene. This CDR3 has 15 amino acids. Here the CDR3 reads CASHEPAGDYYGYTF. CDR3 coding DNA: TGCGCCAGCCACGAGCCCGCAGGGGACTACTATGGCTACACCTTC. Filled out from reference TRBV5-1 and TRBJ1-2, the complete variable domain reads KAGVTQTPRYLIKTRGQQVTLSCSPISGHRSVSWYQQTPGQGLQFLFEYFSETQRNKGNFPGRFSGRQFSNSRSEMNVSTLELGDSALYLCASHEPAGDYYGYTFGSGTRLTVV.

The chain joins TRBV23-1 to TRBJ1-1; TRBD1 is a possible D gene (5 bases). TRBV23-1 is flagged as an ORF with uncertain function. Trimming stripped 0 bases from V and 10 bases from J, with 15 bases between. This CDR3 contains 14 residues. The CDR3 is CASSQSIKGIRAFF. CDR3 bases: TGCGCCAGCAGTCAATCGATTAAGGGGATTAGAGCTTTCTTT.

The gene calls are TRBV12-3 or TRBV12-4 and TRBJ2-1; 8 positions match TRBD2. The junction had 12 bases not matched to a gene; V was cut back by 6 bases and J by 8 bases. CDR3 size: 15 residues. This CDR3 reads CASRPLQRGFDEQFF. CDR3 DNA: TGTGCCAGCAGACCCCTCCAGCGGGGGTTTGATGAGCAGTTCTTC.

This clonotype was observed a single time. The rearrangement joins TRBV20-1 to TRBJ1-5; TRBD1 agrees at 11 bases. Looked up from germline, CDR1 is DFQATT and CDR2 is SNEGSKA (reference sequence). With 6 bases clipped from V and 8 bases from J, the junction kept 6 bases outside the gene matches. The CDR3 contains 13 residues. In DNA form, the CDR3 reads TGCAGTGCCGAAAGGGACAGGGGGGAGCCCCAGCATTTT. Its translation: CSAERDRGEPQHF.